The T cell receptor (beta chain) under discussion was sequenced for a study of blood T cell repertoires in COVID-19. Overall study: Samples of COVID-19 (acute and convalescent) were obtained from the United States, Italy and Spain. T cells, B-cell-depleted T cells, or PBMCs provided the cDNA or gDNA that served as material.

In the original analysis: Reference gene primer amplification gave estimated nucleated cell counts. Sequenced by immunoSEQ multiplex PCR; TCRdb stores in-frame clones only, minus some. That table is the source of V, J and clone size, and D and trimming were worked out from the DNA. Here the sample spans roughly 300,000 clones, approximately 88% being singletons. V shed 4 bases and J shed 5 bases, with 9 bases lying between them. Germline CDR1 is LGHDT and CDR2 is YNNKEL (reference sequence). The CDR3 runs to 12 residues. The sequencing sample was made of peripheral blood. The receptor was derived from a man aged 18-30 years who had recovered from COVID-19. The J gene is TRBJ2-7, the V gene TRBV3-1 (or the pseudogene TRBV3-2), with D uncertain. The CDR3 region has the DNA TGTGCCAGCAGCCCCAACAGCAACGAGCAGTACTTC. It is translated as CASSPNSNEQYF.